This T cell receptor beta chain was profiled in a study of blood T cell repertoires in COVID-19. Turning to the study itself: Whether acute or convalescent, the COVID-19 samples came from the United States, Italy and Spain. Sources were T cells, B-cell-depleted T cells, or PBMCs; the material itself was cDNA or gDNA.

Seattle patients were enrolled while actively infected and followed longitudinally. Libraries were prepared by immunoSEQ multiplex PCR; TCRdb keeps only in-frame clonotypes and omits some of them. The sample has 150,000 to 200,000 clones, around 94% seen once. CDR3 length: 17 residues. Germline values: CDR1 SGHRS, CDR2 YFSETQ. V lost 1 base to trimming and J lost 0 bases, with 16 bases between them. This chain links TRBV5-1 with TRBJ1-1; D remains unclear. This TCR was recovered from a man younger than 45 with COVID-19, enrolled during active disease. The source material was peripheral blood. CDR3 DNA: TGCGCCAGCAGCTTGAATTGGGCAGAAACTTTGAACACTGAAGCTTTCTTT. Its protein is CASSLNWAETLNTEAFF.